This entry lists 12 T cell receptor beta chains sequenced from one sample in a study of metastatic and nonmetastatic thyroid tumors (dated by TCRdb to 2019 to 2021). No patient had received any treatment before thyroid surgery. The protocol used for the library was PCR. TCRdb names Illumina HiSeq 4000 as the instrument used. The public reads were reanalyzed by TCRdb: fastp trimming at Q25, MiXCR alignment, in-frame beta chains only. The sample yields 50,000 to 65,000 clones; roughly 15% were counted once. The top ten constitute 2.5% to 3% of the sample. Input material: blood. All receptors come from a female donor with papillary thyroid cancer or a benign thyroid nodule (not recorded which). Some clones in this sample may be carry-over from other donors' samples.

This rearrangement joins TRBV28 to TRBJ2-7, with D hard to call. Germline CDR1 and CDR2: MDHEN and SYDVKM. V was pared by 11 bases and J by 2 bases, with 13 bases between. The CDR3 covers 12 residues. CDR3: CAVRRSTYEQYF. The CDR3 DNA reads as TGTGCCGTCAGAAGGTCAACCTACGAGCAGTACTTC.

This clone was seen many times. The junction does not match germline at one end; this may be a read error. The chain is built from TRBV6-1 and TRBJ1-1; TRBD1 matches 8 bases. Germline values: CDR1 MNHNS, CDR2 SASEGT. This CDR3 comprises 11 residues. The CDR3 is CASSEVDRDNF. CDR3 nucleotide sequence: TGTGCCAGCAGTGAAGTGGACAGGGACAACTTT.

The table lists this clone with many counts. The CDR3 DNA is TGTGCCACCAGTGACCCTGTGGGGGGGAATGAGCAGTTCTTC. Protein: CATSDPVGGNEQFF. V and J are TRBV24-1 and TRBJ2-1; 7 positions agree with TRBD2. The germline CDR1 and CDR2 sequences are KGHDR and SFDVKD. V lost 4 bases, J lost 7 bases, and 6 bases stayed unmatched. CDR3 length: 14 amino acids.

This clone was observed at least ten times. The chain recombines TRBV3-1 with TRBJ2-2; D may be TRBD1 or TRBD2 (5 bases each). Germline CDR1 LGHDT, CDR2 YNNKEL (reference sequence). CDR3 length: 13 residues. V was shortened by 4 bases and J by 7 bases, with 10 bases between the two germline ends. The CDR3 loop reads CASSPGQGGELFF. The CDR3 nucleotides are TGTGCCAGCAGCCCGGGGCAGGGCGGGGAGCTGTTTTTT. The complete variable domain, with remaining parts taken from reference TRBV3-1 and TRBJ2-2, reads DTAVSQTPKYLVTQMGNDKSIKCEQNLGHDTMYWYKQDSKKFLKIMFSYNNKELIINETVPNRFSPKSPDKAHLNLHINSLELGDSAVYFCASSPGQGGELFFGEGSRLTVL.

This clone was seen a few times. At one end, the junction sequence differs from germline, possibly due to a read error. This rearrangement joins TRBV6-1 to TRBJ1-5; a weak D match, TRBD1 (5 bases). CDR1 is MNHNS and CDR2 is SASEGT in the germline V gene. The CDR3 sequence is 14 residues long. The CDR3 spells CASTVQVHNHPQHF. CDR3 nucleotide sequence: TGTGCCAGCACCGTACAGGTTCACAATCATCCCCAGCATTTT.

This clone has a count of ten or more. The chain is built from TRBV2 and TRBJ2-5; D is possibly TRBD2 (5 bases). Trimming removed 3 bases from V and 2 bases from J, with 10 bases in between. Germline CDR1 reads SNHLY; CDR2 reads FYNNEI. The CDR3 loop spans 14 amino acids. The CDR3 region is CASSEEVRQETQYF. The DNA for the CDR3 is TGTGCCAGCAGTGAGGAGGTGCGACAAGAGACCCAGTACTTC.

The sample holds a few counts of this clone. A read error may explain this, as a much larger clone is one base away. The chain joins TRBV29-1 to TRBJ2-3, with D possibly matching TRBD2 (6 bases). Germline V CDR1 and CDR2: SQVTM, ANQGSEA. The CDR3 is 11 amino acids. CDR3 sequence reads: CRVNLARLLYF. The DNA of the CDR3 is TGCAGAGTGAATCTAGCGCGACTTTTGTATTTT.

V is TRBV20-1 and J is TRBJ2-7; D may be TRBD1 or TRBD2 (5 bases each). Germline values: CDR1 DFQATT, CDR2 SNEGSKA (reference sequence). The CDR3 loop spans 14 amino acids. The V end was cut by 1 base, the J end by 7 bases, with 17 bases between. The CDR3 is CSARGGCSAVEQYF. The CDR3 region has the DNA TGCAGTGCTAGAGGGGGGTGTAGCGCCGTGGAGCAGTACTTC.

This clone was seen at least ten times. The CDR3 loop is CASSLRQEGNQPQHF. CDR3 nucleotides: TGTGCCAGCAGTTTAAGACAGGAGGGGAATCAGCCCCAGCATTTT. The V and J genes are TRBV12-3 or TRBV12-4 and TRBJ1-5; TRBD1 might be the D (6 bases). The length of the CDR3 is 15 residues. Trimming left V 2 bases short and J 4 bases short, with 12 bases between.

This clone has at least ten counts. This chain links TRBV6-1 with TRBJ2-3, with 10 bases matching TRBD1. From germline, CDR1 is MNHNS and CDR2 SASEGT. The CDR3 length is 15 residues. V shed 6 bases, J shed 4 bases, and the junction held 7 bases outside the gene matches. CDR3 DNA sequence: TGTGCCAGCAGAAGGGGGGACAGGGGCGCAGATACGCAGTATTTT. Translation: CASRRGDRGADTQYF.

This clone was seen repeatedly, ten times or more. This may arise from a read error, as a much more abundant clone is one base away. The same CDR3 is also encoded by other DNA sequences in this sample. V usage is TRBV28 and J usage is TRBJ2-7; the match to TRBD2 covers 7 bases. The CDR3 consists of 14 residues. With V trimmed by 6 bases and J by 4 bases, 9 bases remained unmatched. Per the germline V gene, CDR1 is MDHEN and CDR2 is SYDVKM. The CDR3 bases are TGTGCCAGCAGCCCCCCGGGGGGAAAATACGAGCAGTACTTC. It codes for CASSPPGGKYEQYF. Full variable domain (remainder filled in from reference TRBV28 and TRBJ2-7): DVKVTQSSRYLVKRTGEKVFLECVQDMDHENMFWYRQDPGLGLRLIYFSYDVKMKEKGDIPEGYSVSREKKERFSLILESASTNQTSMYLCASSPPGGKYEQYFGPGTRLTVT.

Points on this clone: Other nucleotide sequences from this sample produce the same CDR3. This rearrangement joins TRBV20-1 to TRBJ2-3; no firm D call. Trimming pared 5 bases from V and 0 bases from J, leaving 12 bases between. Germline values: CDR1 DFQATT, CDR2 SNEGSKA (reference sequence). The CDR3 runs 14 residues. The CDR3 sequence is CSAFSGVSTDTQYF. CDR3 bases: TGCAGTGCTTTTAGTGGGGTAAGCACAGATACGCAGTATTTT.